This T cell receptor beta chain came from a study of blood T cell repertoires in COVID-19 (dated by TCRdb to 2020 to 2022). About the study as a whole: Collaborator samples came from the United States, Italy and Spain and covered acute and convalescent phases of COVID-19. The material from the prospective study consisted of cDNA or gDNA derived from T cells, B-cell-depleted T cells, or PBMCs. Deeply sampled blood TCRbeta repertoires from subjects exposed to, actively infected with, or recovered from COVID-19 were included in the dataset. The repertoires were released in a freely available public database intended as a resource for research on the immune response to SARS-CoV-2. The samples were drawn from two sources: the first 160 participants of the ongoing ImmuneRACE study, and about 1,300 subjects contributed by 6 global collaborators. Nearly every sample came with metadata listing a de-identified subject ID, COVID-19 status, age in years and sex. HLA class I and class II types, where available, came from metadata supplied by the sample provider rather than from assay-based typing. Summary of the overall study and its limitations: Clinical and demographic metadata were provided uncurated, with the amount varying by source and participant.

TCRbeta CDR3 regions were amplified from genomic DNA using the immunoSEQ Assay, a bias-controlled multiplex PCR. The paper's data handling went like this. Nucleated cell counts per sample were estimated from amplification of reference gene primers within the assay. To quantify the absolute abundance of each unique TCRbeta CDR3 rearrangement, sequence reads were collapsed and filtered. For each sample, productive Simpson clonality was calculated by taking the square root of Simpson's diversity index across productive rearrangements. Imported from immuneACCESS, the table was reduced by TCRdb to in-frame sequences with V and J called. These copies leave out some clones; in studies compared against another copy, an unresolved V gene accounts for under half, and the cause of the remainder is not known. The V and J calls and clone size come from that table; D and trimming were worked out from the DNA. The sample has about 92,000 clones on record, approximately 88% of them singletons. Of the sample, around 16% falls within the top ten clones.

Per the germline V gene, MGHRA is the CDR1 and YSYEKL is the CDR2. Trimming at the junction amounts to 0 bases on V and 0 bases on J, and the germline ends lie 9 bases apart. The CDR3 covers 16 residues, taking in both the cysteine and the phenylalanine. Of all the DNA, just the CDR3 is kept, 48 bases in frame from base 1. On this clone itself: No antigen is known for it. Base qualities are missing; no much larger clone stands one base away.

In Seattle, one collaborating source enrolled patients while the infection was active and tracked those patients longitudinally over the course of disease. Collaborating institutions collected whole blood in K2EDTA tubes following their own protocols. For TCRbeta analysis, collaborators shipped samples in one of three forms: frozen whole blood, isolated PBMCs, or DNA extracted from either of those sample types. This TCR was sampled from a woman aged 60-75 years with COVID-19, enrolled during active disease. The sample comprised peripheral blood. Rearrangement joined TRBV4-1 to TRBJ2-1; the D gene is not confidently resolved. The DNA reads TGCGCCAGCAGCCAAGATTACACCCACTCCTACAATGAGCAGTTCTTC. Translated, it reads CASSQDYTHSYNEQFF.